The clone carrying this T cell receptor (beta chain) was seen once. Its target is not known. CDR3 size: 16 residues. Germline CDR1 is LNHDA and CDR2 is SQIVND (reference sequence). The J segment lost 2 bases and the V segment lost 4 bases, leaving 2 bases of the junction unmatched. This specimen comes from a study of cytomegalovirus exposure and HLA in healthy donors. Findings and limits, study-wide: Specificity of a few CMV-associated chains for CMV antigens was verified in vitro. Cytomegalovirus association was listed for 170 or so TCR beta chains.

It was with 60 Vbeta and 13 Jbeta primers that the PCR ran. Profiling relied on immunoSEQ multiplex PCR, and the TCRdb table lists in-frame clones only, not all of them. The sample includes roughly 200,000 clones, roughly four fifths seen only once; the top ten take more than 0.5%. The chain is built from TRBV19 and TRBJ2-6; 10 nucleotides line up with TRBD1. The sequence derives from a woman between 45 and 60 years old in good health and CMV-seronegative. Sequences were obtained from PBMCs. The CDR3 here is CASSNGQGAGANVLTF. The CDR3 nucleotides are TGTGCCAGTAGTAACGGACAGGGGGCTGGGGCCAACGTCCTGACTTTC.